This T cell receptor beta chain appears in the sequencing data of a study of human T cells and chemical hapten exposure. General study points: Those TCRs sitting above 1 in 1000 frequency stayed the same with DPC sensitization.

Looked up from germline, CDR1 is SSHAT and CDR2 is FNYEAQ (reference sequence). This CDR3 is 15 amino acids long. After removal of 0 bases from V and 4 bases from J, the junction contained 2 bases not matched to a gene. This clonotype has a count of ten or more. As yet, its antigen is unknown. Noted time point: healthy volunteer bleed at 2 weeks. From whole blood left unfractionated, total RNA was extracted. The library tagged individual cDNA molecules with unique molecular identifiers. As handled by the study authors: The number of TCRs in each sample had a median of 95,638 and spanned 23,224 to 690,600. Via MiXCR, TCRdb re-called the RACE reads, giving one row per CDR3 protein. These V and J calls derive from TCRdb rather than the authors' analysis. This sample has about 130,000 distinct CDR3 sequences; approximately 9% occur once, and the top ten carry 1.5% to 2%.

This TCR came from a male donor in good health. Some clones in this sample may be carry-over from other donors' samples. V gene TRBV7-7 combines with J gene TRBJ2-1; 8 bases are shared with TRBD2. Material for sequencing was whole blood. The CDR3 DNA reads TGTGCCAGCAGCTTAGCCGCGGGGGGATACAATGAGCAGTTCTTC. Protein: CASSLAAGGYNEQFF.